Below, 27 T cell receptor beta chains from the same sample are listed, as sequenced in a study of blood T cell repertoires in COVID-19. The assay was immunoSEQ multiplex PCR, and TCRdb's table has in-frame clones only and misses some. The sample comprises hundreds of thousands of clones, more than 80% of which are singletons, and less than 1.2% rests with the top ten. Sequencing was done on a sample of PBMCs or T cells enriched from blood (not recorded which). The receptors here all came from a young man who had recovered from COVID-19.

The CDR3: CASSLRQGRSDTQYF. The CDR3 nucleotides are TGTGCCAGCAGCTTAAGACAGGGCCGATCAGATACGCAGTATTTT. The genes are TRBV7-9 and TRBJ2-3, with 7 bases matching TRBD1. Germline CDR1 reads SEHNR; CDR2 reads FQNEAQ (reference sequence). V dropped 2 bases and J dropped 4; count of bases not matched to a gene: 6. CDR3 length: 15 residues. The full variable domain, its missing parts supplied by reference TRBV7-9 and TRBJ2-3, is DTGVSQNPRHKITKRGQNVTFRCDPISEHNRLYWYRQTLGQGPEFLTYFQNEAQLEKSRLLSDRFSAERPKGSFSTLEIQRTEQGDSAMYLCASSLRQGRSDTQYFGPGTRLTVL.

For this clone: This sample includes further DNA sequences coding for the same CDR3. The chain links TRBV6-5 to TRBJ2-2; TRBD2 matches 10 bases. Germline-derived CDR1 and CDR2 are MNHEY and SVGAGI. Trimming removed 0 bases from V and 5 bases from J; junction bases left unmatched: 3. CDR3 length: 16 amino acids. The CDR3 loop is CASSYSPSGGTGELFF. The CDR3 nucleotides are TGTGCCAGCAGTTACTCTCCTAGCGGGGGAACCGGGGAGCTGTTTTTT.

This chain connects TRBV6-5 to TRBJ2-5, with a tentative D call TRBD2 (5 bases). The CDR3 spans 16 residues. Trimming took 0 bases from V and 4 from J, leaving 15 bases between them. The germline V gene encodes CDR1 MNHEY and CDR2 SVGAGI. The DNA for the CDR3 is TGTGCCAGCAGTTACTCAGCGGAAAGGGCTTCAGAGACCCAGTACTTC. Translating it yields CASSYSAERASETQYF.

V is TRBV4-2 and J is TRBJ2-7; no clear D gene. The germline CDR1 and CDR2 sequences are LGHNA and YNFKEQ. V was trimmed by 0 bases and J by 0 bases, leaving 18 bases between them. The CDR3 is made up of 18 amino acids. The DNA of the CDR3 is TGTGCCAGCAGCCAAGATATTTCAGCAGCGCCGAGCTCCTACGAGCAGTACTTC. Encoded protein: CASSQDISAAPSSYEQYF.

The chain employs TRBV5-1 and TRBJ2-1; 9 bases match TRBD2. V lost 3 bases to trimming and J lost 7 bases; unmatched junction nucleotides: 17. Germline CDR1 and CDR2: SGHRS and YFSETQ. The CDR3 loop spans 18 amino acids. The CDR3 nucleotides read TGCGCCAGCAGCTGGAGTGGTCAAGCAGCGGGAGGCGGGAATGAGCAGTTCTTC. It translates to CASSWSGQAAGGGNEQFF.

The rearrangement joins TRBV5-1 to TRBJ2-5, with 12 nucleotides matching TRBD2. CDR3 size: 16 residues. V lost 5 bases and J lost 5; bases outside the gene matches: 10. CDR1 is SGHRS and CDR2 is YFSETQ in the germline V gene. The CDR3 nucleotides read TGCGCCAGCAGACGATCTAGCGGGGGGGCATTTGAGACCCAGTACTTC. It encodes CASRRSSGGAFETQYF.

This rearrangement joins TRBV18 to TRBJ2-7, with 7 bases identical to TRBD2. The CDR3 spans 14 residues. Germline V lookup: CDR1 KGHSH, CDR2 LQKENI. V was clipped by 3 bases and J by 4 bases; unmatched bases: 6. Written as DNA, the CDR3 is TGTGCCAGCTCACCGGGAGCGGGATGGTACGAGCAGTACTTC. Its translation: CASSPGAGWYEQYF.

In DNA, the CDR3 is TGTGCCAGCAGCCCAGGGACTGTTTCCTACGAGCAGTACTTC. Translation: CASSPGTVSYEQYF. The rearrangement uses TRBV4-2 and TRBJ2-7; TRBD2 might be the D (6 bases). Trimming removed 4 bases at V and 1 base at J, with 11 bases between. The germline gives CDR1 LGHNA, CDR2 YNFKEQ. The CDR3 totals 14 residues.

The chain recombines TRBV7-8 with TRBJ1-3; D might be TRBD1 (5 bases). The germline V gene has CDR1 SGHVS and CDR2 FQNEAQ. The CDR3 length is 14 residues. V was pared by 1 base and J by 4 bases, with 8 bases between. The CDR3, as DNA: TGTGCCAGCAGCTTAGAAGACAGAGGAAACACCATATATTTT. Translated: CASSLEDRGNTIYF. Full variable domain (rest looked up from reference TRBV7-8 and TRBJ1-3): GAGVSQSPRYKVAKRGQDVALRCDPISGHVSLFWYQQALGQGPEFLTYFQNEAQLDKSGLPSDRFFAERPEGSVSTLKIQRTQQEDSAVYLCASSLEDRGNTIYFGEGSWLTVV.

Turning to this clone: The same CDR3 can be traced to other DNA sequences in this sample. The J gene is TRBJ1-5, the V gene TRBV28; 9 positions match TRBD1. V shed 5 bases, J shed 2 bases, and the junction held 10 bases outside the gene matches. CDR3 length equals 17 residues. Germline V lookup: CDR1 MDHEN, CDR2 SYDVKM. The CDR3 sequence is CASSPPPGQGGNQPQHF. The CDR3 DNA reads as TGTGCCAGCAGTCCACCCCCGGGACAGGGAGGCAATCAGCCCCAGCATTTT.

The V call is TRBV9, the J call TRBJ2-4; a possible D gene is TRBD1 (6 bases). CDR1 is SGDLS, CDR2 YYNGEE, per germline. V lost 3 bases and J lost 5, with 12 bases in between. The CDR3 is 14 amino acids. The CDR3 DNA reads as TGTGCCAGCAGCGGTCGGGACACCGAAAACATTCAGTACTTC. Amino acid sequence: CASSGRDTENIQYF. The full variable domain, in which reference TRBV9 and TRBJ2-4 provide the parts outside the CDR3, is DSGVTQTPKHLITATGQRVTLRCSPRSGDLSVYWYQQSLDQGLQFLIQYYNGEERAKGNILERFSAQQFPDLHSELNLSSLELGDSALYFCASSGRDTENIQYFGAGTRLSVL.

This clone was picked up one time. The CDR3 sequence is CASSSGAVPASEQFF. The CDR3 nucleotides read TGTGCCAGTAGTTCCGGAGCGGTCCCCGCAAGTGAGCAGTTCTTC. The chain joins TRBV19 to TRBJ2-1, with D possibly being TRBD2 (5 bases). This CDR3 contains 15 residues. Germline lookup yields CDR1 LNHDA and CDR2 SQIVND (reference sequence). V was clipped by 5 bases and J by 9 bases, with 20 bases between them.

The chain combines TRBV29-1 with TRBJ2-1; D is unresolved. This CDR3 contains 9 residues. CDR1 is SQVTM and CDR2 is ANQGSEA in the germline V gene. CDR3 bases: TGCGGGCCGATGGGTGAGCAGTTCTTC. Translating gives CGPMGEQFF.

V and J are TRBV7-2 and TRBJ1-5; the match to TRBD1 covers 10 bases. This CDR3 region has 15 residues. The V segment lost 4 bases and the J segment 6 bases; nucleotides outside the gene matches: 6. Germline CDR1 is SGHTA and CDR2 is FQGNSA. The CDR3 nucleotides are TGTGCCAGCAGCTCGACAGGGGGCGGGGGTCAGCCCCAGCATTTT. This codes for CASSSTGGGGQPQHF. The complete variable domain, with remaining parts taken from reference TRBV7-2 and TRBJ1-5, reads GAGVSQSPSNKVTEKGKDVELRCDPISGHTALYWYRQSLGQGLEFLIYFQGNSAPDKSGLPSDRFSAERTGGSVSTLTIQRTQQEDSAVYLCASSSTGGGGQPQHFGDGTRLSIL.

J is TRBJ1-1 and V is TRBV27; the D gene is possibly TRBD1 (5 bases). Germline V lookup: CDR1 MNHEY, CDR2 SMNVEV (reference sequence). This CDR3 contains 13 residues. V lost 2 bases and J lost 4, with 8 bases in between. The CDR3 spells CASSLGRGTEAFF. As DNA, the CDR3 is TGTGCCAGCAGTTTAGGGAGGGGCACTGAAGCTTTCTTT.

The chain combines TRBV25-1 with TRBJ1-2, with D hard to call. The germline V gene encodes CDR1 MGHDK and CDR2 SYGVNS. Deletions cut 2 bases from V and 8 bases from J, with 15 bases between. There are 14 residues in the CDR3. This CDR3 reads CASSEQSQAYGYTF. The CDR3 DNA sequence: TGTGCCAGCAGTGAACAATCTCAGGCGTACGGCTACACCTTC.

CDR3 sequence (DNA): TGTGCCAGTAGTATAGATCATTACGGGGGACCCAACACCGGGGAGCTGTTTTTT. Translating it yields CASSIDHYGGPNTGELFF. The chain is built from TRBV19 and TRBJ2-2; D may be TRBD2 (6 bases). This CDR3 comprises 18 residues. CDR1 and CDR2 from the germline V gene are LNHDA and SQIVND (reference sequence). V was trimmed by 0 bases and J by 2 bases, leaving 16 bases between them.

The chain employs TRBV4-1 and TRBJ2-7, with 8 bases identical to TRBD1. CDR1 is MGHRA and CDR2 is YSYEKL in the germline V gene. Trimming at V came to 0 bases and at J to 0 bases, leaving 4 bases not matched to a gene. The CDR3 runs to 16 residues. CDR3 coding DNA: TGCGCCAGCAGCCAAGATCGTGGGACAGGCTCCTACGAGCAGTACTTC. This translates into CASSQDRGTGSYEQYF.

This chain uses TRBV6-5 with TRBJ1-3, with a possible D match to TRBD1 (5 bases). In germline, CDR1 is MNHEY, CDR2 SVGAGI. This CDR3 spans 15 amino acids. Trimming pared 6 bases from V and 4 bases from J, leaving 16 bases between. In DNA form, the CDR3 reads TGTGCCAGCAGGACCCTTGACAGCTACGGAAACACCATATATTTT. Amino acids: CASRTLDSYGNTIYF.

The rearrangement uses TRBV25-1 and TRBJ1-3, with a possible D match to TRBD1 (5 bases). Trimming took 5 bases from V and 8 from J, leaving 16 bases between them. The CDR3 is made up of 14 amino acids. Germline CDR1 and CDR2: MGHDK and SYGVNS. DNA for the CDR3: TGTGCCAGCAGTCCCACAGGTGCCACCCACACCATATATTTT. Translating it yields CASSPTGATHTIYF. Complete variable domain (other parts from reference TRBV25-1 and TRBJ1-3): EADIYQTPRYLVIGTGKKITLECSQTMGHDKMYWYQQDPGMELHLIHYSYGVNSTEKGDLSSESTVSRIRTEHFPLTLESARPSHTSQYLCASSPTGATHTIYFGEGSWLTVV.

This chain joins TRBV15 and TRBJ2-7; 10 bases are shared with TRBD1. The V gene's germline CDR1 is LNHNV and CDR2 YYDKDF (reference sequence). The V gene end was trimmed by 4 bases and the J gene end by 4 bases; junction bases not matched to a gene: 7. This CDR3 has 15 amino acids. The CDR3 nucleotides are TGTGCCACCAGCAAAGAGGCGGGACAGGGGTACGAGCAGTACTTC. Its translation is CATSKEAGQGYEQYF. Supplemented by reference TRBV15 and TRBJ2-7, the full variable domain reads DAMVIQNPRYQVTQFGKPVTLSCSQTLNHNVMYWYQQKSSQAPKLLFHYYDKDFNNEADTPDNFQSRRPNTSFCFLDIRSPGLGDTAMYLCATSKEAGQGYEQYFGPGTRLTVT.

The gene calls are TRBV13 and TRBJ1-2; 7 bases map to TRBD1. Germline V gives CDR1 PRHDT, CDR2 FYEKMQ (reference sequence). Trimming cost V 1 base and J 2 bases; bases outside gene matches: 4. This CDR3 spans 15 amino acids. Here the CDR3 DNA reads TGTGCCAGCAGCTTAGCTGAACAGGGGAACTATGGCTACACCTTC. Amino acid sequence: CASSLAEQGNYGYTF.

Regarding this clone: A read error may produce the germline difference seen at one junction end. The chain recombines TRBV9 with TRBJ1-1; D possibly corresponds to TRBD1 (5 bases). The CDR3 contains 10 residues. Germline V gene sequence: CDR1 SGDLS, CDR2 YYNGEE. In DNA form, the CDR3 reads TGTGCCAGCAGCCTCAGGGTGATCACGTTT. Translating it yields CASSLRVITF.

The chain recombines TRBV7-2 with TRBJ2-3, with D perhaps TRBD2 (5 bases). The CDR3 is 14 amino acids. CDR1 is SGHTA and CDR2 is FQGNSA in the germline V gene. V was cut by 6 bases and J by 5 bases, with 15 bases left in between. The CDR3: CASRMVGVRDTQYF. Here the CDR3 DNA reads TGTGCCAGCAGAATGGTGGGAGTCAGAGATACGCAGTATTTT.

The chain links TRBV18 to TRBJ1-3, with 9 bases aligning to TRBD1. Germline CDR1 reads KGHSH; CDR2 reads LQKENI. J was trimmed by 4 bases and V by 2 bases; bases with no gene match: 6. The CDR3 is made up of 16 amino acids. Here the CDR3 reads CASSPEQGARGNTIYF. The CDR3 region has the DNA TGTGCCAGCTCACCAGAACAGGGGGCTCGAGGAAACACCATATATTTT.

In its sample, this clone was seen once. V is TRBV12-3 or TRBV12-4 and J is TRBJ2-1, with D tentatively TRBD2 (6 bases). V lost 4 bases to trimming and J lost 15 bases, with 16 bases between them. This CDR3 comprises 12 residues. The CDR3 protein is CASSSAAGRRFF. The CDR3 DNA is TGTGCCAGCAGTTCCGCCGCGGGGAGGCGGTTCTTC.

The chain carries TRBV7-8 and TRBJ1-1; D is perhaps TRBD1 (5 bases). The CDR3 is 15 amino acids. The germline V and J ends were trimmed by 2 bases and 1 base, with 11 bases remaining between them. Germline-derived CDR1 and CDR2 are SGHVS and FQNEAQ. The CDR3 sequence is CASSLYQGTNTEAFF. The DNA of the CDR3 is TGTGCCAGCAGCTTATATCAGGGCACGAACACTGAAGCTTTCTTT.